In its sample, the clone carrying this TCR beta chain was seen a few times. Its specificity is unknown. The data derive from a study of T-cell memory formation after mild COVID-19. Whole-study findings and limits: Some clones that responded were present in memory (sampled pre-infection), which suggests cross-reactive memory joined. Still unconfirmed is whether the second-wave clones peaking on day 37 recognized SARS-CoV-2. Contracting CD8+ clones were enriched in EMRA, CD4+ mainly in CM and EM.

Using its own MiXCR run on the 5' RACE reads, TCRdb lists one record per CDR3 protein. Of hundreds of thousands of distinct CDR3 sequences listed, less than 25% are singletons. CDR3 length: 15 amino acids. Per germline, CDR1 SGHAT and CDR2 FQDESV (reference sequence). Between the trimmed V and J ends, which lost 3 bases and 8 bases, there was a span of 17 bases. The sample comprised PBMCs or a T cell subset sorted from them (not recorded which). This chain uses TRBV11-1 with TRBJ2-1; D ambiguous. The TCR comes from an adult woman who had mild COVID-19 (a few samples of this study predate the infection). Cell type and time point are not known. The DNA for the CDR3 is TGTGCCAGCAGCTTGGGGAATAACGGTGGAGATGAGCAGTTCTTC. Encoded protein: CASSLGNNGGDEQFF.